The 2 T cell receptor beta chains below were found in one sample sequenced in a study of T cell responses to AZD1222 COVID-19 vaccine. Using immunoSEQ multiplex PCR, the repertoire was profiled, and TCRdb retains in-frame clones only, with some absent. The sample holds 35,000 to 45,000 clones; around 82% are singletons and the top ten take approximately 4%. The sequencing used peripheral blood, collected on day 0 of AZD1222 vaccination. Source of these receptors: an adult in good health.

The chain combines TRBV15 with TRBJ2-1, with 9 bases aligning to TRBD1. In germline, CDR1 is LNHNV, CDR2 YYDKDF (reference sequence). The V gene end was trimmed by 3 bases and the J gene end by 7 bases; junction bases not matched to a gene: 13. The CDR3 covers 17 residues. CDR3 sequence reads: CATSSPNTGTGLNEQFF. CDR3 DNA: TGTGCCACCAGCAGCCCTAACACCGGGACAGGGCTTAATGAGCAGTTCTTC.

The genes are TRBV6-1 and TRBJ2-7; 9 nucleotides agree with TRBD1. V gave up 2 bases and J gave up 3 bases; unmatched junction bases: 8. The CDR3 runs 16 residues. Germline CDR1 is MNHNS and CDR2 is SASEGT. CDR3 DNA: TGTGCCAGCAGTGAATTTGCCGGGACAGGGCGCTACGAGCAGTACTTC. It yields the protein CASSEFAGTGRYEQYF.